This T cell receptor beta chain was recovered during a study of response to subunit inactivated influenza vaccine. One entry per CDR3 protein, called by TCRdb with MiXCR from the RT-PCR reads. The sample has more than 450,000 distinct CDR3 sequences; approximately 12% are singletons. Germline V gene sequence: CDR1 SGHRS, CDR2 YFSETQ. The CDR3 runs to 15 residues. V was clipped by 4 bases and J by 9 bases; unmatched bases: 6. The sequences come from PBMCs from blood, collected on the day of vaccination. The chain employs TRBV5-1 and TRBJ2-1, with 14 bases matching TRBD2. The source of this sequence is a middle-aged man who received an inactivated influenza vaccine. CDR3 bases: TGCGCCAGCAGCGACGGGACTAGCGGGAGTAGTGAGCAGTTCTTC. Its translation: CASSDGTSGSSEQFF.